The 14 T cell receptor beta chains below come from one sample, sequenced in a study of spatial heterogeneity in lung cancer. Their antigen targets remain unknown. Indicated time point: sample taken at primary tumor resection. Study-wide points: Intratumoral expanded alpha and beta TCR counts were found to track tumor mutation counts.

TCRdb re-called the 5' RACE reads through MiXCR, storing one row per CDR3 protein. The sample carries some 6,000 distinct CDR3 sequences, around 15% recorded once. This material consisted of lung tumor tissue, taken at surgery. These receptors came from a male donor with early-stage non-small cell lung cancer.

Many counts were recorded for this clonotype. The junction shows a germline mismatch at one end, possibly a read error. This rearrangement joins TRBV10-1 to TRBJ2-6, with TRBD1 as a possible D gene (5 bases). This CDR3 has 18 amino acids. Germline CDR1 reads WNHNN; CDR2 reads SYGVQD (reference sequence). The CDR3 reads CASSESYTRGTGANVLAF. Written as DNA, the CDR3 is TGCGCCAGCAGTGAGTCATATACGCGAGGTACTGGGGCCAACGTCCTGGCTTTC.

This chain joins TRBV3-1 and TRBJ2-4, with D possibly being TRBD1 (6 bases). The CDR3 covers 13 residues. The V gene's germline CDR1 is LGHDT and CDR2 YNNKEL (reference sequence). V lost 3 bases to trimming and J lost 6 bases, with 9 bases between them. The CDR3 region has the DNA TGTGCCAGCAGCCAGGGGGCTTCAAACATTCAGTACTTC. It encodes CASSQGASNIQYF.

This clonotype was counted many times. The chain's CDR3 is CAISDGGRAGGELFF. As DNA, the CDR3 is TGTGCCATCAGTGATGGTGGGAGGGCCGGCGGGGAGCTGTTTTTT. This chain uses TRBV10-3 with TRBJ2-2, with 7 bases aligning to TRBD2. Trimming took 3 bases from V and 7 from J; bases not matched to a gene: 8. Germline V gives CDR1 ENHRY, CDR2 SYGVKD. The CDR3 loop spans 15 amino acids.

This clonotype came up a few times. The chain combines TRBV20-1 with TRBJ1-2; weak D call: TRBD1 (6 bases). The germline CDR1 and CDR2 sequences are DFQATT and SNEGSKA (reference sequence). V was clipped by 2 bases and J by 4 bases, with 14 bases between them. The CDR3 consists of 14 residues. The CDR3: CSARRGADLYGYTF. The CDR3 coding sequence is TGCAGTGCTAGACGGGGGGCGGATCTCTATGGCTACACCTTC.

This clonotype is classed as medium-sized. The CDR3 region is CSVEPRYNEQFF. The CDR3, as DNA: TGCAGCGTTGAACCGCGTTACAATGAGCAGTTCTTC. V and J are TRBV29-1 and TRBJ2-1; no firm D call. CDR3 size: 12 residues. Germline V gene data show CDR1 as SQVTM and CDR2 as ANQGSEA. Deletions cut 2 bases from V and 4 bases from J, with 6 bases between.

The chain combines TRBV9 with TRBJ2-1; perhaps D is TRBD1 or TRBD2 (6 bases each). Germline-derived CDR1 and CDR2 are SGDLS and YYNGEE. The length of the CDR3 is 15 residues. V lost 4 bases, J lost 12 bases, and 23 bases lay in between. The CDR3 nucleotides read TGTGCCAGCAGCCCCGACGGGGGCCCCTGGTTAGGGCAGTTCTTC. The encoded protein is CASSPDGGPWLGQFF.

By sample share, this clonotype is medium-sized. V and J are TRBV20-1 and TRBJ2-3; 8 bases are a match to TRBD1. The germline V gene has CDR1 DFQATT and CDR2 SNEGSKA (reference sequence). Losses at the gene ends were 0 bases for V and 3 bases for J; bases not matched to a gene: 5. The CDR3 runs to 15 residues. The CDR3 region has the DNA TGCAGTGCTAGAGATGGAACAGGGGGAACAGATACGCAGTATTTT. Amino acids: CSARDGTGGTDTQYF.

This clonotype was detected many times. Here the CDR3 DNA reads TGTGCCAGCAGTTACACAGTCCCGGGACTAGCGGGAGGGCTTAACGAGCAGTACTTC. It is translated as CASSYTVPGLAGGLNEQYF. The chain employs TRBV6-5 and TRBJ2-7; TRBD2 matches 16 bases. CDR1 is MNHEY and CDR2 is SVGAGI in the germline V gene. The CDR3 has 19 amino acids. The V segment lost 2 bases and the J segment 5 bases; nucleotides outside the gene matches: 12.

Relative to its sample, this clonotype is medium-sized. The J gene is TRBJ2-7, the V gene TRBV7-9; no firm D call. The CDR3 consists of 13 residues. With 1 base removed from V and 5 bases from J, the gap between germline ends came to 9 bases. The germline CDR1 and CDR2 sequences are SEHNR and FQNEAQ (reference sequence). The DNA for the CDR3 is TGTGCCAGCAGCTTAGTGTCCAGCGACGAGCAGTACTTC. Its translation: CASSLVSSDEQYF.

This clonotype was observed many times. The V and J genes are TRBV4-2 and TRBJ2-3, with D maybe TRBD2 (5 bases). The V gene lost 0 bases and the J gene lost 0 bases, with 10 bases spanning the gap. The CDR3 spans 16 residues. Looked up from germline, CDR1 is LGHNA and CDR2 is YNFKEQ. As DNA, the CDR3 is TGTGCCAGCAGCCAAGAAAAGGGAGCTAGCACAGATACGCAGTATTTT. Translating gives CASSQEKGASTDTQYF.

Concerning this clonotype: The junction departs from germline at one end; a sequencing error may be responsible. This chain uses TRBV11-2 with TRBJ2-7, with TRBD1 matching over 7 bases. Germline CDR1 is SGHAT and CDR2 is FQNNGV. CDR3 length: 13 residues. The CDR3 region has the DNA TGTGCCAGCTCCACAGGGGCAAACTACAAGCAGTACTTC. This codes for CASSTGANYKQYF.

The CDR3: CASSGTLSHGEAFF. As DNA, the CDR3 is TGCGCCAGCAGCGGGACACTATCTCACGGTGAAGCTTTCTTT. This chain joins TRBV10-2 and TRBJ1-1; possible D gene TRBD1, 6 bases. Trimming cost V 6 bases and J 7 bases, with 18 bases left between them. The CDR3 is 14 residues long. Looked up from germline, CDR1 is WSHSY and CDR2 is SAAADI.

This clonotype is deemed medium-sized. The chain is built from TRBV6-5 and TRBJ2-3; D is possibly TRBD2 (6 bases). This CDR3 spans 15 amino acids. Trimming removed 2 bases at V and 0 bases at J, with 9 bases between. Germline V CDR1 and CDR2: MNHEY, SVGAGI. The CDR3 coding sequence is TGTGCCAGCAGTTACCGCGGGATTAGCACAGATACGCAGTATTTT. Residues: CASSYRGISTDTQYF.

This sequence joins TRBV6-5 and TRBJ2-1; 9 bases line up with TRBD1. There are 15 residues in the CDR3. The trim removed 4 bases at V and 2 bases at J, leaving 3 bases unmatched. Germline V gene data show CDR1 as MNHEY and CDR2 as SVGAGI. Written as DNA, the CDR3 is TGTGCCAGCAGTTCCGGGACAGGGACCTACAATGAGCAGTTCTTC. It yields the protein CASSSGTGTYNEQFF.